The clone carrying this T cell receptor (beta chain) was picked up a small number of times. These data belong to a study of blood T cell repertoires in COVID-19. About the research overall: Material from acute and convalescent COVID-19 was sourced from the United States, Italy and Spain. T cells, B-cell-depleted T cells, or PBMCs provided the cDNA or gDNA that served as material.

Study processing details: Counts of nucleated cells, estimated from reference gene primer amplification, were obtained. Repertoires were generated with immunoSEQ multiplex PCR, while TCRdb's copy carries only in-frame clones and drops some. From that table come the V and J calls and clone size; the DNA was used to work out D and trimming. The sample holds over 250,000 clones; approximately 83% are singletons and the top ten take around 10%. Germline-derived CDR1 and CDR2 are SGHKS and YYEKEE (reference sequence). The CDR3 covers 14 residues. Unmatched junction bases numbered 4, after V lost 2 bases and J lost 3 bases.

This TCR derives from a woman between 65 and 79 years old with acute or convalescent COVID-19. This rearrangement joins TRBV5-5 to TRBJ2-7; 8 nucleotides agree with TRBD1. Sequencing was performed on peripheral blood. The CDR3 reads CASSFVTGDYEQYF. The CDR3 DNA follows: TGTGCCAGCAGCTTTGTGACAGGGGACTACGAGCAGTACTTC.